The 27 T cell receptor beta chains in this list originate from one sample, sequenced in a study of beta chain features in type 1 diabetes. These TCRs' antigens remain unknown. Overall study results and limits: Moderate but significant shortening of TCRB CDR3s was recorded in all four CD4+ subsets from Type 1 diabetes patients.

The whole isolated RNA underwent reverse transcription, so sequencing captured expressed TCRB transcripts. Profiled with immunoSEQ multiplex PCR; TCRdb holds only in-frame clones, not every one. The sample shows some 140,000 clones, roughly 10% of them seen only once. Sequenced: central memory CD4+ T cells from blood. These receptors came from a man younger than 45 with type 1 diabetes.

This clone came up a few times. The V gene is TRBV9, the J gene TRBJ1-6; D is perhaps TRBD1 (5 bases). With 3 bases removed from V and 6 bases from J, the gap between germline ends came to 7 bases. The germline CDR1 and CDR2 sequences are SGDLS and YYNGEE. The CDR3 is 13 residues long. The CDR3, as DNA: TGTGCCAGCAGCGCCCAGGGTAATTCACCCCTCCACTTT. Protein sequence: CASSAQGNSPLHF.

The rearrangement links TRBV5-6 to TRBJ1-6; D is unclear. V was cut by 5 bases and J by 7 bases, with 10 bases left in between. CDR1 and CDR2 (germline): SGHDT, YYEEEE. The CDR3 totals 13 residues. The CDR3 DNA reads as TGTGCCAGCAGGTTAAAGCCCAATTCACCCCTCCACTTT. It is translated as CASRLKPNSPLHF.

This clone has only a few counts. The chain employs TRBV2 and TRBJ1-1; unclear D gene. V was shortened by 11 bases and J by 5 bases, with 18 bases between the two germline ends. Looked up from germline, CDR1 is SNHLY and CDR2 is FYNNEI. The CDR3 consists of 13 residues. The CDR3: CASRFGEGTEAFF. CDR3 sequence (DNA): TGTGCCTCTCGGTTCGGGGAAGGGACTGAAGCTTTCTTT.

On this clone itself: The junction does not match germline at one end; this may be a read error. The chain has TRBV7-7 and TRBJ1-1; D gene unclear. Germline V lookup: CDR1 SSHAT, CDR2 FNYEAQ (reference sequence). The CDR3 sequence is 13 residues long. The CDR3 DNA reads as TGTGCTAGCAGCCATAGCCCGGGTACTGAAGCTTTCTTT. Translation gives CASSHSPGTEAFF.

This clone was detected a few times. The chain has TRBV28 and TRBJ1-2, with 9 positions matching TRBD1. Germline V gene lookup returns CDR1 MDHEN and CDR2 SYDVKM. With V trimmed by 5 bases and J by 4 bases, 8 bases remained unmatched. The CDR3 extends over 15 amino acids. In DNA form, the CDR3 reads TGTGCCAGCAGTCCCGGACAGGGGCTCCCCTATGGCTACACCTTC. Residues: CASSPGQGLPYGYTF.

In its sample, this clone was seen a few times. The chain carries TRBV28 and TRBJ2-5; 9 nucleotides match TRBD2. The germline gives CDR1 MDHEN, CDR2 SYDVKM. V shed 4 bases and J 2 bases; nucleotides not matched to a gene: 5. The CDR3 length is 15 residues. CDR3: CASSSRTSEQETQYF. The CDR3 DNA is TGTGCCAGCAGTTCTCGGACTAGCGAGCAAGAGACCCAGTACTTC.

This sequence joins TRBV10-3 and TRBJ1-1; tentative D call: TRBD1 (6 bases). V lost 6 bases to trimming and J lost 1 base, with 15 bases between them. CDR3 length: 15 amino acids. The V gene's germline CDR1 is ENHRY and CDR2 SYGVKD. The CDR3 DNA sequence: TGTGCCATCAGCGCAGGGGCAGTTCGGAACACTGAAGCTTTCTTT. This translates into CAISAGAVRNTEAFF.

By sample fraction, this clone is medium-sized. This sequence joins TRBV7-2 and TRBJ2-1; TRBD2 matches at 12 bases. There are 16 residues in the CDR3. The ends lost 5 bases at V and 9 bases at J; junction bases unmatched: 11. Germline CDR1 reads SGHTA; CDR2 reads FQGNSA. CDR3 loop: CASSMGLAGLKGEQFF. The CDR3, as DNA: TGTGCCAGCAGCATGGGACTAGCGGGCTTAAAGGGTGAGCAGTTCTTC.

This clone was recorded a few times. The same CDR3 can be traced to other DNA sequences in this sample. V gene TRBV7-9 combines with J gene TRBJ2-5; TRBD1 agrees at 8 bases. The CDR3 is made up of 14 amino acids. V lost 2 bases and J lost 2; bases outside the gene matches: 1. The V gene's germline CDR1 is SEHNR and CDR2 FQNEAQ (reference sequence). CDR3 region: CASSLTGGQETQYF. The CDR3 region has the DNA TGTGCCAGCAGCTTAACAGGGGGGCAAGAGACCCAGTACTTC.

V and J are TRBV5-4 and TRBJ2-2; 7 bases map to TRBD2. The germline gives CDR1 SGHNT, CDR2 YYREEE (reference sequence). The V gene end was trimmed by 2 bases and the J gene end by 7 bases; junction bases not matched to a gene: 8. This CDR3 has 15 amino acids. CDR3: CASSLETSRGGELFF. The CDR3 DNA sequence: TGTGCCAGCAGCTTAGAGACTAGCCGAGGCGGGGAGCTGTTTTTT.

There are a few counts of this clone. The genes are TRBV6-1 and TRBJ1-2; 8 bases agree with TRBD1. V lost 5 bases, J lost 6 bases, and 11 bases stayed unmatched. CDR3 size: 15 residues. Germline lookup yields CDR1 MNHNS and CDR2 SASEGT. The CDR3 is CASSKKGTGSNGYTF. The CDR3 DNA reads TGTGCCAGCAGTAAGAAAGGGACAGGTTCGAATGGCTACACCTTC.

This clone showed up just a few times. V is TRBV2 and J is TRBJ2-3; D may be TRBD2 (6 bases). This CDR3 comprises 14 residues. Germline CDR1 reads SNHLY; CDR2 reads FYNNEI. V lost 8 bases, J lost 1 base, and 13 bases lay in between. DNA of the CDR3: TGTGCCAGCCGAGAGGGACTCGGCACAGATACGCAGTATTTT. This encodes CASREGLGTDTQYF.

This clone was detected only a few times. The gene calls are TRBV4-3 and TRBJ2-7; TRBD2 agrees at 9 bases. The CDR3 loop spans 18 amino acids. From germline, CDR1 is LGHNA and CDR2 YSLEER. The V gene end was trimmed by 1 base and the J gene end by 0 bases; junction bases not matched to a gene: 10. This CDR3 reads CASSQAPPSGGSSYEQYF. CDR3 sequence (DNA): TGCGCCAGCAGCCAAGCCCCCCCGAGCGGGGGGTCCTCCTACGAGCAGTACTTC.

CDR3 protein: CAWKKGGSLPNSPLHF. The DNA for the CDR3 is TGTGCCTGGAAGAAAGGGGGTTCACTGCCGAATTCACCCCTCCACTTT. The chain couples TRBV30 to TRBJ1-6; weak D call: TRBD1 (6 bases). CDR3 size: 16 residues. Germline CDR1 and CDR2: GTSNPN and SVGIG (reference sequence). The V end lost 4 bases, the J end lost 7 bases, and 20 bases lay between the germline ends. Combining the CDR3 with reference TRBV30 and TRBJ1-6 gives the whole variable domain SQTIHQWPATLVQPVGSPLSLECTVEGTSNPNLYWYRQAAGRGLQLLFYSVGIGQISSEVPQNLSASRPQDRQFILSSKKLLLSDSGFYLCAWKKGGSLPNSPLHFGNGTRLTVT.

As concerns this clone: At the DNA level, this CDR3 is encoded by other sequences in the same sample as well. The chain has TRBV9 and TRBJ2-1, with D possibly TRBD2 on 5 matching bases. The CDR3 covers 14 residues. Germline assignment: CDR1 SGDLS and CDR2 YYNGEE. The V gene lost 4 bases and the J gene lost 3 bases, with 11 bases spanning the gap. In DNA, the CDR3 is TGTGCCAGCAGCCCGTCAGGAGGCTACAATGAGCAGTTCTTC. It encodes CASSPSGGYNEQFF. Together with reference TRBV9 and TRBJ2-1, the CDR3 gives the full variable domain: DSGVTQTPKHLITATGQRVTLRCSPRSGDLSVYWYQQSLDQGLQFLIQYYNGEERAKGNILERFSAQQFPDLHSELNLSSLELGDSALYFCASSPSGGYNEQFFGPGTRLTVL.

This clone came up a few times. This sequence joins TRBV9 and TRBJ1-2; TRBD1 aligns across 7 bases. The V segment lost 0 bases and the J segment 0 bases; nucleotides outside the gene matches: 8. The V gene's germline CDR1 is SGDLS and CDR2 YYNGEE. The CDR3 has 17 amino acids. The CDR3 reads CASSVGVGTEANYGYTF. The CDR3 DNA sequence: TGTGCCAGCAGCGTAGGAGTGGGGACAGAAGCTAACTATGGCTACACCTTC.

This clone showed up just a few times. This chain links TRBV29-1 with TRBJ2-1; D may be TRBD2 (6 bases). This CDR3 spans 17 amino acids. Trimming removed 3 bases from V and 0 bases from J, with 18 bases in between. Germline V CDR1 and CDR2: SQVTM, ANQGSEA. This CDR3 is CSVDSPAGLSSYNEQFF. The CDR3 DNA sequence: TGCAGCGTTGATTCCCCTGCGGGGCTGAGCTCCTACAATGAGCAGTTCTTC.

The V gene is TRBV9, the J gene TRBJ2-1; 9 bases align to TRBD1. CDR3 length: 15 residues. With 1 base clipped from V and 8 bases from J, the junction kept 7 bases outside the gene matches. Germline values: CDR1 SGDLS, CDR2 YYNGEE. Here the CDR3 DNA reads TGTGCCAGCAGCGTAACAGGGGGCGCGTATCATGAGCAGTTCTTC. Protein product: CASSVTGGAYHEQFF.

The CDR3 nucleotides read TGCAGCGTTGAAGACCCGGGTTTAGGTGGCTACACCTTC. Translation gives CSVEDPGLGGYTF. This chain uses TRBV29-1 with TRBJ1-2; D gene unclear. Trimming took off 0 bases at V and 7 bases at J, with 12 bases between the two ends. The V gene's germline CDR1 is SQVTM and CDR2 ANQGSEA. The CDR3 has 13 residues. Full variable domain (rest looked up from reference TRBV29-1 and TRBJ1-2): SAVISQKPSRDICQRGTSLTIQCQVDSQVTMMFWYRQQPGQSLTLIATANQGSEATYESGFVIDKFPISRPNLTFSTLTVSNMSPEDSSIYLCSVEDPGLGGYTFGSGTRLTVV.

This clone was found many times. The rearrangement uses TRBV2 and TRBJ2-2; D is ambiguous. Trimming stripped 6 bases from V and 6 bases from J, with 14 bases between. Germline CDR1 and CDR2: SNHLY and FYNNEI. CDR3 length equals 14 residues. CDR3 amino acids: CASSQAGSAGELFF. The CDR3 region has the DNA TGTGCCAGCAGCCAAGCAGGTTCCGCCGGGGAGCTGTTTTTT.

This clone occurred a few times. The chain combines TRBV18 with TRBJ1-2; the match to TRBD1 covers 7 bases. V was clipped by 4 bases and J by 0 bases; unmatched bases: 5. The length of the CDR3 is 15 residues. The germline V gene has CDR1 KGHSH and CDR2 LQKENI. In nucleotides, the CDR3 is TGTGCCAGCTCACAGTCCGGGACAGCTAACTATGGCTACACCTTC. It specifies CASSQSGTANYGYTF.

The rearrangement links TRBV5-4 to TRBJ2-4; 7 positions agree with TRBD2. Germline CDR1 reads SGHNT; CDR2 reads YYREEE (reference sequence). The CDR3 runs to 15 residues. Trimming cost V 2 bases and J 5 bases; bases outside gene matches: 7. This CDR3 reads CASSLGGTTQNIQYF. The CDR3 DNA follows: TGTGCCAGCAGCTTAGGCGGGACTACCCAAAACATTCAGTACTTC.

In this sample, this clone turned up a few times. The genes are TRBV29-1 and TRBJ1-1; weak D call: TRBD1 (5 bases). Trimming cost V 4 bases and J 3 bases, with 18 bases left between them. The CDR3 spans 15 residues. The germline V gene has CDR1 SQVTM and CDR2 ANQGSEA. The CDR3 loop is CSVGAGWGMDTEAFF. The CDR3 coding sequence is TGCAGCGTTGGGGCGGGATGGGGGATGGACACTGAAGCTTTCTTT.

This clone was seen a few times. The chain is built from TRBV28 and TRBJ1-5; the D is unclear. This CDR3 is 15 amino acids long. V was cut by 6 bases and J by 1 base, with 13 bases left in between. The germline V gene encodes CDR1 MDHEN and CDR2 SYDVKM. The CDR3 loop reads CASSPLDRSNQPQHF. The CDR3 coding sequence is TGTGCCAGCAGCCCTCTCGATCGGAGCAATCAGCCCCAGCATTTT.

V usage is TRBV10-3 and J usage is TRBJ2-1, with D possibly being TRBD2 (5 bases). The CDR3 consists of 16 residues. V was clipped by 5 bases and J by 8 bases, with 22 bases between them. Germline CDR1 is ENHRY and CDR2 is SYGVKD. For the CDR3, the DNA is TGTGCCATCAGTTCCCCAGGAGGAAGGAATTCCGATGAGCAGTTCTTC. It encodes CAISSPGGRNSDEQFF.

This clone was picked up a small number of times. The V call is TRBV28, the J call TRBJ1-6; D is unresolved. This CDR3 region has 17 residues. V lost 2 bases, J lost 4 bases, and 15 bases lay in between. Germline CDR1 and CDR2: MDHEN and SYDVKM. The CDR3 DNA reads TGTGCCAGCAGTTTAGATGGACTGGCGACATATAATTCACCCCTCCACTTT. This codes for CASSLDGLATYNSPLHF.

The chain combines TRBV11-2 with TRBJ1-2, with TRBD1 identical over 8 bases. The CDR3 loop spans 13 amino acids. From germline, CDR1 is SGHAT and CDR2 FQNNGV. V lost 6 bases to trimming and J lost 4 bases; unmatched junction nucleotides: 4. CDR3 in amino acids: CASSSGGVYGYTF. The CDR3 nucleotides read TGTGCCAGCAGTTCAGGGGGCGTCTATGGCTACACCTTC.